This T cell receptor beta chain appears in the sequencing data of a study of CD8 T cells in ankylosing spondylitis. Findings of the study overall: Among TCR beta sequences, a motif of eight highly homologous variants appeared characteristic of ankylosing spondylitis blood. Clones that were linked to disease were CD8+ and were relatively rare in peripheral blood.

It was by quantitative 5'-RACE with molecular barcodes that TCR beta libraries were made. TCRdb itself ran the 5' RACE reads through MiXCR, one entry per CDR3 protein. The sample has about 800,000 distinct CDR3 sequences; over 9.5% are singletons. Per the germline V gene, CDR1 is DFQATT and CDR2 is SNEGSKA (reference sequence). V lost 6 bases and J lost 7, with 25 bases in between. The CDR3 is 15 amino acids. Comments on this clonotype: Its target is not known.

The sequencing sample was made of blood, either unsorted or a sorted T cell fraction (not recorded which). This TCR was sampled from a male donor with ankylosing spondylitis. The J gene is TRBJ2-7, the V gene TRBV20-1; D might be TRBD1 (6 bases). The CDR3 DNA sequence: TGCAGTGCCCCCTCGGTGTGGGGGCCGGCGAGAGAGCAGTACTTC. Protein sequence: CSAPSVWGPAREQYF.